The rows below give T cell receptor beta chains drawn from one sample of a study of shared clonotypes between healthy human individuals. Sequenced by immunoSEQ multiplex PCR; TCRdb stores in-frame clones only, minus some. This repertoire shows under 2.5 million clones, less than 95% found once; its top ten account for approximately 0.39%. The sample taken for sequencing was naive CD4+ T cells from PBMCs. The receptor set was obtained from a man between 18 and 35 years old in good health. Some clones in this sample may be carry-over from other donors' samples. Each CDR3 is given with its conserved first and last residue. The D gene is left open where the match is weak. Some rows mark clone size as missing; the rest say once, few, many or name a class of expanded clone.

CDR3nt,CDR3aa,len,abundance,d_gene,j_gene,v_gene
TGTGCCAGCAGTCCTTCTGCCGCGGGCCCTACGGACGAGCAGTACTTC,CASSPSAAGPTDEQYF,16,-,-,TRBJ2-7,TRBV28
TGTGCCAGCAGTTCCGGGGGCTATTCACCCCTCCACTTT,CASSSGGYSPLHF,13,once,-,TRBJ1-6,TRBV28
TGTGCCAGCAGCTTATTTGGGACAGGGGAGAGGGAGACCCAGTACTTC,CASSLFGTGERETQYF,16,-,TRBD1,TRBJ2-5,TRBV7-3
TGTGCCTGGAGTGTACTCTCTTCTCGGGTTATCAGGAACACTGAAGCTTTCTTT,CAWSVLSSRVIRNTEAFF,18,-,-,TRBJ1-1,TRBV30
TGTGCCAGCAGGACCCCGTGGGGGGATGGCTATGGCTACACCTTC,CASRTPWGDGYGYTF,15,-,-,TRBJ1-2,TRBV2
TGTGCCAGCAGTCGGACAGACGACCAATGGAGTGAAGCTTTCTTT,CASSRTDDQWSEAFF,15,-,-,TRBJ1-1,TRBV2
TGTGCCAGCGGGACAGAGTACGAGCAGTACTTC,CASGTEYEQYF,11,-,TRBD1,TRBJ2-7,TRBV2
TGCGCCAGCAGCTTGGTACTAGCGGGACACAATGAGCAGTTCTTC,CASSLVLAGHNEQFF,15,-,TRBD2,TRBJ2-1,TRBV5-1
TGTGCCAGCAGTTTTGGGACTAGCGGGAGGTCCTACGAGCAGTACTTC,CASSFGTSGRSYEQYF,16,-,TRBD2,TRBJ2-7,TRBV6-6
TGTGCCAGCAGTTTAGCAGGACCCCAAGAGACCCAGTACTTC,CASSLAGPQETQYF,14,-,-,TRBJ2-5,TRBV28
TGTGCCAGCTCACCAAACGGGCTAGCGGGACGGAACGGGGAGCTGTTTTTT,CASSPNGLAGRNGELFF,17,-,TRBD2,TRBJ2-2,TRBV18
TGTGCCACCAGCATAGGGACTGTAAACATTCAGTACTTC,CATSIGTVNIQYF,13,-,-,TRBJ2-4,TRBV15
TGTGCCACCAGCAGAGATTCGGGGGTGGTGGGGACCCAGTACTTC,CATSRDSGVVGTQYF,15,-,-,TRBJ2-5,TRBV15
TGTGCCAGCAGTTCGTTAACCCTCCAAGAGACCCAGTACTTC,CASSSLTLQETQYF,14,-,-,TRBJ2-5,TRBV28
TGTGCCAGCAGTGACCCCTCCTTTAATGAAAAACTGTTTTTT,CASSDPSFNEKLFF,14,few,-,TRBJ1-4,TRBV25-1
TGTGCCACCCGACTAGCGGGAGGGCCTACCGGGGAGCTGTTTTTT,CATRLAGGPTGELFF,15,-,TRBD2,TRBJ2-2,TRBV19
TGTGCCAGCAGTCGATTCGGACAGGATACGCAGTATTTT,CASSRFGQDTQYF,13,-,-,TRBJ2-3,TRBV6-5
TGTGCCAGCAGCTTCGCCACCAATGAGCAGTTCTTC,CASSFATNEQFF,12,-,-,TRBJ2-1,TRBV5-4
TGTGCCAGCACCCCTTCCCGGGACGGGACCTACGAGCAGTACTTC,CASTPSRDGTYEQYF,15,-,-,TRBJ2-7,TRBV28
TGTGCCAGCAGTTCCCCGCGCGGGACAGGTTACTACGAGCAGTACTTC,CASSSPRGTGYYEQYF,16,-,TRBD1,TRBJ2-7,TRBV28
TGTGCCAGTCAACCAAGGGGTTACAATGAGCAGTTCTTC,CASQPRGYNEQFF,13,-,-,TRBJ2-1,TRBV5-6
TGTGCCAGCAGCGAGGGGGGCTACTTTAACACCGGGGAGCTGTTTTTT,CASSEGGYFNTGELFF,16,-,-,TRBJ2-2,TRBV9
TGTGCCAGCAGCTTAGCCGGGACAGGGGGCGGCGAGCAGTACTTC,CASSLAGTGGGEQYF,15,once,TRBD1,TRBJ2-7,TRBV7-9
TGTGCCTGGAGTGGCTCACAGGGCGGCGAGCAGTACTTC,CAWSGSQGGEQYF,13,-,-,TRBJ2-7,TRBV30
TGTGCCAGTAGTATCTGGACAGGGGGCAGGTACGAGCAGTACTTC,CASSIWTGGRYEQYF,15,-,TRBD1,TRBJ2-7,TRBV19
TGTGCCAGCAGCAACGGAGGGGCTGGGGCCAACGTCCTGACTTTC,CASSNGGAGANVLTF,15,-,-,TRBJ2-6,TRBV25-1
TGTGCCAGCAGTGAAGGGGCGGGGAGGGGTCAGCTCCAGCATTTT,CASSEGAGRGQLQHF,15,once,-,TRBJ1-5,TRBV6-1
TGTGCCAGCAGCCTGGAACAGAACACTGAAGCTTTCTTT,CASSLEQNTEAFF,13,-,-,TRBJ1-1,TRBV14
TGTGCCAGCAGATCTATCGGGCGACTAGCGGGAGACGAGCAGTACTTC,CASRSIGRLAGDEQYF,16,-,TRBD2,TRBJ2-7,TRBV28